Listed here is a single T cell receptor (beta chain). This sample stems from a study of blood T cell repertoires in COVID-19. In the study overall: Both acute and convalescent COVID-19 samples were obtained from the United States, Italy and Spain.

V was clipped by 6 bases and J by 4 bases, with 13 bases between them. The CDR3 runs 14 residues. The germline gives CDR1 MNHNY, CDR2 SVGAGI (reference sequence). Original analysis: Amplification from reference gene primers served as the basis for estimated nucleated cell counts. Produced via immunoSEQ multiplex PCR; TCRdb's table is partial and in-frame only. That table is the source of V, J and clone size, and D and trimming were worked out from the DNA. The repertoire includes 88,000 or so clones, roughly 80% of them detected once, and 11% sits in the top ten. This clonotype was obtained from a human donor in a cohort sampled during active COVID-19. Sequencing used peripheral blood. J is TRBJ1-5 and V is TRBV6-6; tentatively, D is TRBD1 (6 bases). CDR3 in amino acids: CASRHRQANQPQHF. In nucleotides, the CDR3 is TGTGCCAGCAGACATAGACAGGCGAATCAGCCCCAGCATTTT.